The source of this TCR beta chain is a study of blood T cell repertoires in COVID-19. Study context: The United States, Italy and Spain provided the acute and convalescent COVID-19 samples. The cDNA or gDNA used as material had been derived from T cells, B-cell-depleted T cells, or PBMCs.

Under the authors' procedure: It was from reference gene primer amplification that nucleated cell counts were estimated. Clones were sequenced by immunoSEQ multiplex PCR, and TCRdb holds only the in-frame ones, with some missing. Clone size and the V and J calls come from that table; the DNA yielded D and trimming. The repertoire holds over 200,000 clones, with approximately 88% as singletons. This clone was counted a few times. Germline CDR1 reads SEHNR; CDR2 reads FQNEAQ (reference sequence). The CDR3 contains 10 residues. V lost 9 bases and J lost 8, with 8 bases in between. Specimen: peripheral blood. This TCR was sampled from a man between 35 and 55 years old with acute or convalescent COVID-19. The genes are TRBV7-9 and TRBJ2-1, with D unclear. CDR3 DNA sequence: TGTGCCAGTTCCGACTATGAGCAGTTCTTC. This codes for CASSDYEQFF.